The clone carrying this T cell receptor beta chain was seen more than once but under ten times. These data come from a study of cytomegalovirus exposure and HLA in healthy donors. Vbeta (60) and Jbeta (13) primers were used in the PCR. Generated by immunoSEQ multiplex PCR, the TCRdb table keeps only in-frame clones and is missing some. Found here are 170,000 or so clones, 65% to 85% of them singletons; the top ten hold 3% to 3.5%. The CDR3 is 17 amino acids. The V gene lost 3 bases and the J gene lost 1 base, with 19 bases spanning the gap. Germline CDR1 and CDR2: SGHRS and YFSETQ. The sequencing input was PBMCs. The chain combines TRBV5-1 with TRBJ2-5; a weak D match, TRBD1 (5 bases). The sequence derives from a woman aged 50 to 65 in good health and CMV-seropositive. In DNA, the CDR3 is TGCGCCAGCAGCTCGAGCAGGGTCGGAATAATCCAAGAGACCCAGTACTTC. Translating gives CASSSSRVGIIQETQYF.